The source of this T cell receptor (beta chain) is a study of T cells after yellow fever vaccination. Points from the study as a whole: Peak timing came faster in the weaker secondary response, day 5 versus 15.

This clonotype was seen only a few times. What it binds is not known. TCRdb reanalysed the 5' RACE reads using MiXCR and keeps one entry per CDR3 protein. The data hold under 550,000 distinct CDR3 sequences, with 20% to 25% observed a single time. This CDR3 has 15 amino acids. Trimming removed 4 bases from V and 2 bases from J; junction bases left unmatched: 6. CDR1 is SGHAT, CDR2 FQNNGV, per germline. Sequencing used PBMCs, obtained approximately 22 days after the first yellow fever vaccination. This chain joins TRBV11-2 and TRBJ2-3; 7 positions agree with TRBD2. This sequence originates from a man aged 18 to 29 who received the YFV17D yellow fever vaccine. CDR3 sequence: CASSSWRGNTDTQYF. The CDR3 DNA follows: TGTGCCAGCAGCTCATGGCGGGGGAACACAGATACGCAGTATTTT.